These 19 T cell receptor beta chains originate from one sample sequenced in a study of blood T cell repertoires in COVID-19 (dated by TCRdb to the early 2020s). To prepare the library, the immunoSEQ multiplex PCR assay was applied. The source is immuneACCESS, and TCRdb retained only in-frame sequences with V and J called. Part of the clones is not carried over; for the studies checked, unresolved V genes explain less than half of this, and the remainder is unexplained. This sample is represented by roughly 280,000 clones; around 80% of them were singletons. The ten largest make up 4.2% of the sample. Material: peripheral blood. The receptors shown here come from a man aged 60-69 years with acute or convalescent COVID-19.

The rearrangement uses TRBV6-1 and TRBJ1-1, with a tentative D call TRBD1 (6 bases). CDR1 and CDR2 from the germline V gene are MNHNS and SASEGT. The length of the CDR3 is 18 residues. The V and J ends lost 3 bases and 1 base respectively, with 21 bases between them. The CDR3: CASSDSRWGGARNTEAFF. The CDR3 DNA is TGTGCCAGCAGTGATTCCCGTTGGGGGGGCGCGAGGAACACTGAAGCTTTCTTT.

This clone was seen more than once but under ten times. The chain is built from TRBV27 and TRBJ2-7, with D maybe TRBD1 (5 bases). The CDR3 is made up of 14 amino acids. The ends were cut back, 4 bases at V and 2 bases at J, with 12 bases in the middle. Germline CDR1 reads MNHEY; CDR2 reads SMNVEV (reference sequence). In DNA form, the CDR3 reads TGTGCCAGCAGTTGGGGCACACCCGCCTACGAGCAGTACTTC. Its translation is CASSWGTPAYEQYF.

The rearrangement joins TRBV7-2 to TRBJ1-6; tentatively, D is TRBD1 (6 bases). V lost 2 bases, J lost 9 bases, and 20 bases lay in between. This CDR3 spans 17 amino acids. The germline V gene has CDR1 SGHTA and CDR2 FQGNSA. DNA for the CDR3: TGTGCCAGCAGCTTATGGGGGGGAGTACAGGGATCTTCACCCCTCCACTTT. Its protein product is CASSLWGGVQGSSPLHF.

The chain joins TRBV5-1 to TRBJ1-6; 8 bases match TRBD1. After removal of 4 bases from V and 10 bases from J, the junction contained 7 bases not matched to a gene. Germline V CDR1 and CDR2: SGHRS, YFSETQ. The CDR3 sequence is 14 residues long. CDR3 protein: CASSTGQGRSPLHF. CDR3 nucleotides: TGCGCCAGCAGCACAGGACAGGGACGGTCACCCCTCCACTTT.

The chain joins TRBV3-1 (or the pseudogene TRBV3-2) to TRBJ2-7, with D tentatively TRBD1 (6 bases). The CDR3 is 13 amino acids. Germline V lookup: CDR1 LGHDT, CDR2 YNNKEL (reference sequence). The V end was cut by 5 bases, the J end by 6 bases, with 14 bases between. The CDR3 here is CASSNRVAIEQYF. Here the CDR3 DNA reads TGTGCCAGCAGCAACAGGGTGGCGATCGAGCAGTACTTC.

J is TRBJ2-3 and V is TRBV5-1, with 13 bases matching TRBD2. This CDR3 has 20 residues. The ends lost 0 bases at V and 2 bases at J; junction bases unmatched: 12. Germline CDR1 reads SGHRS; CDR2 reads YFSETQ. The CDR3 coding sequence is TGCGCCAGCAGCTTGGGTCGGACTAGCGGGAGCGCGGTTAACACAGATACGCAGTATTTT. Amino acids: CASSLGRTSGSAVNTDTQYF.

The chain recombines TRBV11-3 with TRBJ2-7; 11 positions match TRBD1. V gave up 4 bases and J gave up 7 bases; unmatched junction bases: 6. This CDR3 region has 14 residues. Germline V gives CDR1 SGHNT, CDR2 YENEEA. CDR3 region: CASSSRTGGGEQYF. As DNA, the CDR3 is TGTGCCAGCAGCTCGAGGACAGGGGGCGGTGAGCAGTACTTC.

The rearrangement uses TRBV7-3 and TRBJ2-3; no clear D gene. V lost 3 bases and J 6 bases, leaving 7 bases between the germline ends. This CDR3 spans 12 amino acids. The germline CDR1 and CDR2 sequences are SGHTA and FQGTGA. Written as DNA, the CDR3 is TGTGCCAGCAGCTTCTTCGGGGATACGCAGTATTTT. Protein product: CASSFFGDTQYF. Filled out from reference TRBV7-3 and TRBJ2-3, the complete variable domain reads GAGVSQTPSNKVTEKGKYVELRCDPISGHTALYWYRQSLGQGPEFLIYFQGTGAADDSGLPNDRFFAVRPEGSVSTLKIQRTERGDSAVYLCASSFFGDTQYFGPGTRLTVL.

CDR3 protein: CASTVAGGLDTQYF. CDR3 nucleotide sequence: TGTGCCAGTACCGTGGCCGGGGGGCTGGATACGCAGTATTTT. The chain is built from TRBV19 and TRBJ2-3, with D possibly TRBD2 on 7 matching bases. Trimming took 7 bases from V and 6 from J, leaving 17 bases between them. The CDR3 covers 14 residues. Germline loops: CDR1 LNHDA, CDR2 SQIVND (reference sequence).

In its sample, this clone was seen a few times. The V and J genes are TRBV11-1 and TRBJ2-7; a weak D match, TRBD1 (5 bases). Germline loops: CDR1 SGHAT, CDR2 FQDESV (reference sequence). Trimming stripped 1 base from V and 3 bases from J, with 7 bases between. This CDR3 comprises 13 residues. CDR3 sequence (DNA): TGTGCCAGCAGCTTAGGGGGCGGCTACGAGCAGTACTTC. Encoded protein: CASSLGGGYEQYF.

This chain joins TRBV20-1 and TRBJ1-1; D remains ambiguous. Germline CDR1 is DFQATT and CDR2 is SNEGSKA (reference sequence). The germline V and J ends were trimmed by 7 bases and 6 bases, with 9 bases remaining between them. The CDR3 is made up of 10 amino acids. The CDR3 DNA follows: TGCAGTGTCCCCCGGGCTGAAGCTTTCTTT. It encodes CSVPRAEAFF.

The chain joins TRBV27 to TRBJ2-3, with D possibly matching TRBD1 (5 bases). The CDR3 runs to 14 residues. Germline V gene sequence: CDR1 MNHEY, CDR2 SMNVEV (reference sequence). The V gene lost 5 bases and the J gene lost 0 bases, with 9 bases spanning the gap. The CDR3 nucleotides are TGTGCCAGCAGTCTGGGGCTTAGCACAGATACGCAGTATTTT. Amino acids: CASSLGLSTDTQYF.

This chain joins TRBV2 and TRBJ1-2; D unresolved. The V gene lost 3 bases and the J gene lost 0 bases, with 17 bases spanning the gap. Germline CDR1 is SNHLY and CDR2 is FYNNEI. The CDR3 runs 17 residues. CDR3 DNA: TGTGCCAGCAGTGACCCTACGGGTAGGAGAGCTAACTATGGCTACACCTTC. This codes for CASSDPTGRRANYGYTF.

This chain links TRBV30 with TRBJ2-7, with TRBD1 matching 7 bases. The CDR3 sequence is 13 residues long. The V and J ends lost 4 bases and 9 bases, in that order; junction bases with no gene match: 12. Germline CDR1 reads GTSNPN; CDR2 reads SVGIG (reference sequence). In DNA form, the CDR3 reads TGTGCCTGGACTAGACAGGGCCTATCGCGGCAGTACTTC. It encodes CAWTRQGLSRQYF. The complete variable domain, with remaining parts taken from reference TRBV30 and TRBJ2-7, reads SQTIHQWPATLVQPVGSPLSLECTVEGTSNPNLYWYRQAAGRGLQLLFYSVGIGQISSEVPQNLSASRPQDRQFILSSKKLLLSDSGFYLCAWTRQGLSRQYFGPGTRLTVT.

This chain uses TRBV5-1 with TRBJ2-7; TRBD1 aligns across 9 bases. Trimming removed 3 bases from V and 6 bases from J; junction bases left unmatched: 7. The CDR3 covers 14 residues. Germline lookup yields CDR1 SGHRS and CDR2 YFSETQ. The CDR3 DNA sequence: TGCGCCAGCAGCTCCGGGACAGGGTCGTTCGAGCAGTACTTC. This gives the protein CASSSGTGSFEQYF. Looking up the rest from reference TRBV5-1 and TRBJ2-7 gives the full variable domain: KAGVTQTPRYLIKTRGQQVTLSCSPISGHRSVSWYQQTPGQGLQFLFEYFSETQRNKGNFPGRFSGRQFSNSRSEMNVSTLELGDSALYLCASSSGTGSFEQYFGPGTRLTVT.

The rearrangement uses TRBV7-9 and TRBJ1-4, with D possibly being TRBD1 (5 bases). V shed 1 base and J shed 6 bases, with 12 bases lying between them. In germline, CDR1 is SEHNR, CDR2 FQNEAQ (reference sequence). The CDR3 spans 15 residues. Written as DNA, the CDR3 is TGTGCCAGCAGCTTAGAGGCAGGGCGCTATGAAAAACTGTTTTTT. Protein sequence: CASSLEAGRYEKLFF.

This clone was detected a few times. The V call is TRBV9, the J call TRBJ1-2, with 9 nucleotides matching TRBD1. The CDR3 sequence is 14 residues long. Germline-derived CDR1 and CDR2 are SGDLS and YYNGEE. V lost 3 bases and J lost 8; bases outside the gene matches: 8. CDR3 nucleotide sequence: TGTGCCAGCAGCGACGGACAGGGGTCTGGAGGCTACACCTTC. This codes for CASSDGQGSGGYTF. Full variable domain (remainder filled in from reference TRBV9 and TRBJ1-2): DSGVTQTPKHLITATGQRVTLRCSPRSGDLSVYWYQQSLDQGLQFLIQYYNGEERAKGNILERFSAQQFPDLHSELNLSSLELGDSALYFCASSDGQGSGGYTFGSGTRLTVV.

The V call is TRBV19, the J call TRBJ2-7; D is perhaps TRBD2 (5 bases). The CDR3 is made up of 14 amino acids. The germline CDR1 and CDR2 sequences are LNHDA and SQIVND (reference sequence). Trimming stripped 4 bases from V and 5 bases from J, with 15 bases between. The CDR3 DNA is TGTGCCAGTAGTACAGGCCCTACCGGGAACGAGCAGTACTTC. Translation gives CASSTGPTGNEQYF.

The chain has TRBV19 and TRBJ1-4; 8 bases are a match to TRBD1. Germline V CDR1 and CDR2: LNHDA, SQIVND (reference sequence). The CDR3 consists of 14 residues. J lost 7 bases, V lost 5 bases, and 6 bases had no gene match. The CDR3 region has the DNA TGTGCCAGTAGTGCACAGGGGGGTGGTGAAAAACTGTTTTTT. Protein sequence: CASSAQGGGEKLFF.